This T cell receptor (beta chain) derives from a study of a mutant IDH1 vaccine in newly diagnosed glioma (dated by TCRdb to the early 2020s). At the level of the whole study: Across visits V03 through V10, patients got a total of eight vaccinations, given in weeks 1, 3, 5, 7, 11, 15, 19 and 23. Before enrollment, most patients had been given radiochemotherapy with temozolomide as standard therapy, while the rest had received either radiotherapy alone or temozolomide alone. Peripheral blood samples were drawn at six visits, namely V03 (baseline), V05, V07, V10, V12 and V13. For exploratory analyses, longitudinal TCRB deep sequencing was carried out in 25 treated patients wherever samples were available. Of the 32 patients who were treated, around 60% were male and roughly 38% were female, and the mean age was roughly 40 years. Vaccination started 4-6 weeks after radiotherapy alone, or was given together with temozolomide cycles in the groups whose treatment included chemotherapy. What the authors observed across the whole study: Immune responses induced by the vaccine were seen in roughly 95% of patients across multiple MHC alleles. The authors stated that sample limitations prevented analyses of patient blood samples from being reproduced. PBMC samples for TCRB deep sequencing were selected based on availability. Pseudoprogression appeared unrelated to alterations in the top peripheral T cell clonotypes detected by TCRB sequencing.

This clone is a singleton in its sample. Which antigen it targets is not known. No qualities accompany the bases; no much larger clone lies one base away. The library was generated by the immunoSEQ multiplex PCR assay. Rearranged TCR beta chain sequences were amplified using the hsTCRB Kit according to the manufacturer's protocol. An Illumina MiSeq was used to sequence the TCRB libraries. Per the authors' processing: Demultiplexing, trimming and gene mapping were performed with the kit vendor's proprietary platform. The source is immuneACCESS, and TCRdb retained only in-frame sequences with V and J called. Part of the clones is not carried over; for the studies checked, unresolved V genes explain less than half of this, and the remainder is unexplained. The V and J calls and clone size were taken over from that table, and D and trimming were inferred from the DNA. The sample records 55,000 to 65,000 clones, roughly 80% of which are singletons. Over 4.5% of the sample is in the top ten clones.

Explained via the paper, the time point label denotes: week 11, during vaccination. A 20-mer mutant IDH1 peptide at 300 micrograms in Montanide made up each vaccine dose, which was injected subcutaneously together with topical imiquimod. All donors had newly diagnosed IDH1-mutant astrocytomas of WHO grade 3 or 4 that showed loss of nuclear ATRX. The samples were drawn from NOA16, a multicentre, single-arm, open-label phase I trial in Germany that tested a mutant IDH1 peptide vaccine in humans for the first time. The DNeasy Blood and Tissue Kit was used to extract genomic DNA from EDTA blood for TCRB sequencing. There are 14 amino acids in the CDR3, from cysteine to phenylalanine inclusive. Here the CDR3 DNA is all that survives: 42 bases in frame from base 1. V is clipped by 2 bases and J by 0 bases, and the sequence between their germline boundaries is 8 bases long. The germline V gene provides CDR1 MGHRA and CDR2 YSYEKL.

Recombination linked TRBV4-1 to TRBJ2-7; the D gene is not confidently resolved. This sample comprised PBMCs, obtained from a glioma patient whose treatment included an IDH1 peptide vaccine. The TCR sequence derives from a man over 45 with glioma. The DNA sequence reads TGCGCCAGCAGCCAACACCCAGACTCCTACGAGCAGTACTTC. It codes for CASSQHPDSYEQYF.